The source of this T cell receptor beta chain is a study of blood T cell repertoires in COVID-19. Study-wide background: Researchers got acute and convalescent COVID-19 samples from the United States, Italy and Spain. T cells, B-cell-depleted T cells, or PBMCs supplied cDNA or gDNA.

In germline, CDR1 is SGHRS, CDR2 YFSETQ. Trimming took 5 bases from V and 0 from J, leaving 21 bases between them. CDR3 length: 18 amino acids. In the study's own analysis: Estimated nucleated cell counts came from reference gene primer amplification. The assay was immunoSEQ multiplex PCR, and TCRdb's table has in-frame clones only and misses some. The DNA gave D and trimming, while V, J and clone size come from that table. The sample lists approximately 670,000 clones; 90% were seen once. This clonotype originated in a woman aged 18-29 years with acute or convalescent COVID-19. The sample consisted of peripheral blood. The chain uses TRBV5-1 and TRBJ1-3; perhaps TRBD1 as D (5 bases). The CDR3 sequence: CASRLDRTPVSSGNTIYF. Written as DNA, the CDR3 is TGCGCCAGCAGACTTGATAGGACACCTGTGAGCTCTGGAAACACCATATATTTT.